This T cell receptor beta chain originates from a study of OX40 agonist ivuxolimab in advanced cancers. The study, taken as a whole, reports: Both blood CD4+ and CD8+ T cells showed clonal growth by week 6 at 0.1 to 3.0 mg/kg.

The V end was cut by 2 bases, the J end by 3 bases, with 5 bases between. CDR3 length equals 13 residues. For this clone: Its antigen is unidentified.

Exclusion of a patient followed from autoimmune disease history or systemic immunosuppression. The assay was immunoSEQ multiplex PCR, and TCRdb's table has in-frame clones only and misses some. The profile shows about 80,000 clones, around 92% of them singletons. The origin of this receptor is an adult with an advanced solid tumor such as melanoma, head and neck, liver or kidney cancer. The chain recombines TRBV5-3 with TRBJ2-2; D is uncertain. TRBV5-3 is an open reading frame, and its role is uncertain. The sample in question was CD4+ or CD8+ T cells sorted from blood, obtained in a trial of the OX40 agonist ivuxolimab. CDR3 bases: TGTGCCAGAAGCTTAAGAGACACCGGGGAGCTGTTTTTT. Its translation: CARSLRDTGELFF.